This TCR beta chain was documented in a study of PD-L1 blockade in urothelial cancer. The germline CDR1 and CDR2 sequences are SGHTA and FQGNSA. The CDR3 contains 14 residues. The ends lost 1 base at V and 7 bases at J; junction bases unmatched: 7. Sampling of each patient yielded between 1 and 8 specimens, collected pretreatment and on-treatment. Produced via immunoSEQ multiplex PCR; TCRdb's table is partial and in-frame only. Seen here are around 41,000 clones, around 89% observed once, and the top ten hold over 12%. The chain has TRBV7-2 and TRBJ2-7, with 7 bases identical to TRBD2. This clonotype was obtained from a woman aged 60-70 years with urothelial cancer. Sequencing was performed on PBMCs, taken around atezolizumab (anti-PD-L1) treatment. CDR3 DNA sequence: TGTGCCAGCAGCTTAGACGGAGTCGGGAGGGAGCAGTACTTC. Amino acids: CASSLDGVGREQYF.